The rows below give T cell receptor beta chains drawn from one sample of a study of monozygotic twins with inflammatory bowel disease. Each CDR3 protein gets one entry in TCRdb, which reprocessed the 5' RACE reads and gives no DNA. In all, the sample yields approximately 120,000 distinct CDR3 sequences. Material: blood. The receptors shown here come from a human donor with ulcerative colitis or Crohn's disease, or a healthy co-twin of an affected twin (not recorded which). CDR3s include the opening cysteine and the closing phenylalanine or tryptophan. Clone size is shown for a subset of rows, as once, few, many or a class of expanded clone.

J | V | size | CDR3
TRBJ2-7 | TRBV28 | . | CASSLDLGHSSYEQYF
TRBJ2-7 | TRBV20-1 | . | CSASPLAGGPLHEQYF
TRBJ2-7 | TRBV5-6 | . | CASSFSFSGGSSYEQYF
TRBJ2-2 | TRBV9 | . | CASSTIVNTGELFF
TRBJ2-7 | TRBV20-1 | . | CSAQGTGTLYEQYF
TRBJ2-1 | TRBV30 | . | CAWSVILRGRYNEQFF
TRBJ2-2 | TRBV27 | . | CASSPTSGRLLNTGELFF
TRBJ2-1 | TRBV6-1 | . | CASRETSGAYNDQFF
TRBJ2-1 | TRBV5-1 | . | CASSADPLANEFF
TRBJ1-5 | TRBV2 | . | CASRQTYSNQPQHF
TRBJ2-7 | TRBV9 | . | CASSVGSLGEQYF
TRBJ2-1 | TRBV20-1 | . | CSARDQGAPSYNEQFF
TRBJ1-3 | TRBV6-1 | . | CASRENLDSSGNTIYF
TRBJ2-5 | TRBV7-2 | . | CASSLEGQGPGETQYF
TRBJ2-7 | TRBV20-1 | . | CSAGLNGRNEQYF
TRBJ2-2 | TRBV2 | . | CASSEGLAGRTGELFF
TRBJ2-3 | TRBV11-2 | . | CASSPYRDRGADTQYF
TRBJ1-5 | TRBV7-9 | . | CASSLESGGDSNQPQHF
TRBJ2-1 | TRBV4-2 | . | CASSQVTSNEQFF
TRBJ1-6 | TRBV19 | . | CATSPGDRANSPLHF
TRBJ2-5 | TRBV10-3 | . | CAISVLPGEAQYF
TRBJ2-3 | TRBV29-1 | . | CSVGGELGDTQYF
TRBJ2-4 | TRBV5-4 | . | CASSLSSVSLSVAKNIQYF
TRBJ2-5 | TRBV5-5 | . | CASSLGISVEETQYF
TRBJ2-7 | TRBV5-1 | . | CASSLIPYSDEQYF
TRBJ1-6 | TRBV7-8 | medium-sized | CASSLAGADSYNSPLHF
TRBJ2-3 | TRBV20-1 | . | CSARQASGESTDTQYF
TRBJ2-1 | TRBV24-1 | . | CATSDHPNEQFF
TRBJ2-7 | TRBV29-1 | . | CSVDLGQGYYEQYF
TRBJ2-5 | TRBV28 | . | CASSLSAAGVQETQYF
TRBJ2-1 | TRBV13 | . | CASSSSGRVDEQFF
TRBJ1-5 | TRBV3-1 | . | CASSQEGVQPQHF
TRBJ1-5 | TRBV5-4 | . | CASSADPGRNQPQHF
TRBJ2-2 | TRBV11-3 | . | CASSLGRLLADTGELFF
TRBJ1-1 | TRBV5-5 | . | CASRIQMNTEAFF
TRBJ2-3 | TRBV2 | . | CASSRDRGTDTQYF
TRBJ2-1 | TRBV5-1 | . | CASSYTSGSGAYNEQFF
TRBJ1-5 | TRBV19 | . | CASRPRGTEGQPQHF
TRBJ2-2 | TRBV5-5 | . | CASGLAGVGGELFF
TRBJ2-7 | TRBV20-1 | . | CSARLVAHEQYF
TRBJ2-7 | TRBV19 | . | CASSIGNEHYF
TRBJ1-5 | TRBV6-5 | . | CASSPTRFQPQHF
TRBJ1-2 | TRBV29-1 | . | CSVDLLLGYYGYTF
TRBJ2-5 | TRBV9 | . | CASSDRASQETQYF
TRBJ2-6 | TRBV7-3 | . | CASSLSLSSGANVLTF
TRBJ2-1 | TRBV5-1 | . | CASSLAGGHEQFF
TRBJ2-2 | TRBV7-3 | . | CASSLDPNGELFF
TRBJ2-1 | TRBV29-1 | . | CSVLGTSGGYNEQFF
TRBJ1-1 | TRBV20-1 | . | CSARRGSPTEAFF
TRBJ1-3 | TRBV7-3 | . | CASSLSPGSGNTIYF
TRBJ1-6 | TRBV6-5 | . | CASRGDNSPLHF
TRBJ2-1 | TRBV20-1 | . | CSARSSGYGDEQFF
TRBJ1-5 | TRBV4-3 | . | CASSQEFRSNQPQHF
TRBJ2-1 | TRBV4-3 | . | CASSQRTDGYRGGEQFF
TRBJ1-1 | TRBV19 | . | CASSIIGAGANTEAFF
TRBJ2-1 | TRBV28 | . | CASSPLAGGISYNEQFF
TRBJ1-5 | TRBV2 | . | CASMGYGSNQPQHF